Listed below are T cell receptor beta chains from one sample, sequenced in a study of cytomegalovirus exposure and HLA in healthy donors. Sequencing was performed with immunoSEQ multiplex PCR; in TCRdb, only in-frame clones are kept and a portion is missing. Here the sample spans about 250,000 clones, 85% to 95% being singletons. Sequencing was performed on PBMCs. The receptors originated from a girl aged 2 to 9 in good health and CMV-seronegative. CDR3s include the opening cysteine and the closing phenylalanine or tryptophan. D genes are given only for firm matches. Where a row states a size, it is once, few, many or the class of an expanded clone; other rows omit it.

j_call: TRBJ2-1; d_call: TRBD2; v_call: TRBV6-1; clone_size: .; cdr3_aa: CASSGVFVYNEQFF; cdr3_nt: TGTGCCTCTAGCGGGGTCTTTGTATACAATGAGCAGTTCTTC
j_call: TRBJ2-1; d_call: TRBD2; v_call: TRBV10-3; clone_size: .; cdr3_aa: CAISAPRLAGSEQFF; cdr3_nt: TGTGCCATCAGTGCCCCTCGGCTAGCGGGTTCTGAGCAGTTCTTC
j_call: TRBJ2-7; d_call: .; v_call: TRBV11-1; clone_size: .; cdr3_aa: CASSLVGVSSYEQYF; cdr3_nt: TGTGCCAGCAGCTTAGTAGGAGTAAGCTCCTACGAGCAGTACTTC
j_call: TRBJ2-6; d_call: TRBD2; v_call: TRBV5-4; clone_size: few; cdr3_aa: CASSLLAGGPLGANVLTF; cdr3_nt: TGTGCCAGCAGCTTACTAGCGGGAGGACCGTTGGGGGCCAACGTCCTGACTTTC
j_call: TRBJ2-3; d_call: .; v_call: TRBV18; clone_size: once; cdr3_aa: CASSNRGGTDTQYF; cdr3_nt: TGTGCCAGCTCAAACCGAGGAGGCACAGATACGCAGTATTTT
j_call: TRBJ2-7; d_call: TRBD1; v_call: TRBV11-2; clone_size: .; cdr3_aa: CASSFATGSSYEQYF; cdr3_nt: TGTGCCAGCAGCTTCGCGACAGGGAGCTCCTACGAGCAGTACTTC
j_call: TRBJ2-7; d_call: .; v_call: TRBV29-1; clone_size: .; cdr3_aa: CSVAGGGALEQYF; cdr3_nt: TGCAGCGTTGCTGGTGGGGGGGCGTTAGAGCAGTACTTC
j_call: TRBJ1-2; d_call: TRBD1; v_call: TRBV30; clone_size: .; cdr3_aa: CAWSVRNRGSLSGGYTF; cdr3_nt: TGTGCCTGGAGTGTACGGAACAGGGGGTCCCTCTCAGGAGGCTACACCTTC
j_call: TRBJ1-1; d_call: .; v_call: TRBV6-5; clone_size: .; cdr3_aa: CASSLRGVTEAFF; cdr3_nt: TGTGCCAGCAGCCTCCGGGGGGTCACTGAAGCTTTCTTT
j_call: TRBJ1-2; d_call: .; v_call: TRBV11-2; clone_size: once; cdr3_aa: CASTQRGGYGYTF; cdr3_nt: TGTGCCAGCACCCAGCGGGGGGGCTATGGCTACACCTTC
j_call: TRBJ2-7; d_call: TRBD1; v_call: TRBV13; clone_size: .; cdr3_aa: CASSLGGGTGIYEQYF; cdr3_nt: TGTGCCAGCAGCTTAGGGGGGGGGACAGGGATTTACGAGCAGTACTTC
j_call: TRBJ2-3; d_call: TRBD1; v_call: TRBV7-7; clone_size: few; cdr3_aa: CASSQGAGGEADTQYF; cdr3_nt: TGTGCTAGCAGCCAGGGGGCAGGGGGCGAAGCAGATACGCAGTATTTT
j_call: TRBJ1-1; d_call: TRBD1; v_call: TRBV27; clone_size: once; cdr3_aa: CASSSTFGTGNTEAFF; cdr3_nt: TGTGCCAGCAGTTCGACCTTCGGGACAGGGAACACTGAAGCTTTCTTT
j_call: TRBJ1-5; d_call: .; v_call: TRBV7-9; clone_size: .; cdr3_aa: CASSADPSNQPQHF; cdr3_nt: TGTGCCAGCAGTGCGGATCCTAGCAATCAGCCCCAGCATTTT
j_call: TRBJ2-7; d_call: TRBD2; v_call: TRBV6-5; clone_size: .; cdr3_aa: CASKKGRERNEQYF; cdr3_nt: TGTGCCAGCAAGAAGGGGCGGGAGAGGAACGAGCAGTACTTC
j_call: TRBJ2-7; d_call: .; v_call: TRBV5-6; clone_size: .; cdr3_aa: CASSLGGEQYF; cdr3_nt: TGTGCCAGCAGCCTAGGGGGCGAGCAGTACTTC
j_call: TRBJ2-7; d_call: TRBD1; v_call: TRBV7-9; clone_size: .; cdr3_aa: CASSLTGGMYEQYF; cdr3_nt: TGTGCCAGCAGCTTAACAGGGGGCATGTACGAGCAGTACTTC
j_call: TRBJ2-7; d_call: .; v_call: TRBV6-5; clone_size: .; cdr3_aa: CASSYAGTYEQYF; cdr3_nt: TGTGCCAGCAGTTACGCAGGGACCTACGAGCAGTACTTC
j_call: TRBJ1-3; d_call: .; v_call: TRBV5-1; clone_size: .; cdr3_aa: CASSLEQRSSGNTIYF; cdr3_nt: TGCGCCAGCAGCTTAGAACAGCGGAGCTCTGGAAACACCATATATTTT
j_call: TRBJ1-1; d_call: .; v_call: TRBV30; clone_size: once; cdr3_aa: CAWSVQLGGTEAFF; cdr3_nt: TGTGCCTGGAGTGTACAACTGGGCGGGACTGAAGCTTTCTTT
j_call: TRBJ2-3; d_call: .; v_call: TRBV9; clone_size: .; cdr3_aa: CASSVVGARGATDTQYF; cdr3_nt: TGTGCCAGCAGCGTAGTTGGAGCCAGGGGGGCCACAGATACGCAGTATTTT
j_call: TRBJ2-7; d_call: .; v_call: TRBV11-1; clone_size: .; cdr3_aa: CASSFPDRPSYEQYF; cdr3_nt: TGTGCCAGCAGCTTTCCTGACAGGCCATCCTACGAGCAGTACTTC
j_call: TRBJ2-3; d_call: .; v_call: TRBV18; clone_size: once; cdr3_aa: CASAYAGSTDTQYF; cdr3_nt: TGTGCCAGCGCATACGCGGGCAGCACAGATACGCAGTATTTT
j_call: TRBJ2-5; d_call: TRBD2; v_call: TRBV4-1; clone_size: .; cdr3_aa: CASSQDGGAGGPGETQYF; cdr3_nt: TGCGCCAGCAGCCAAGATGGAGGGGCGGGAGGGCCCGGGGAGACCCAGTACTTC
j_call: TRBJ1-4; d_call: TRBD1; v_call: TRBV7-9; clone_size: .; cdr3_aa: CSSSSSRDSQGEKLFF; cdr3_nt: TGTTCCAGCAGCTCGAGCCGGGACAGCCAGGGAGAAAAACTGTTTTTT
j_call: TRBJ2-3; d_call: .; v_call: TRBV9; clone_size: .; cdr3_aa: CASSVVHSDTQYF; cdr3_nt: TGTGCCAGCAGCGTAGTCCATTCAGATACGCAGTATTTT
j_call: TRBJ2-1; d_call: TRBD2; v_call: TRBV19; clone_size: .; cdr3_aa: CASTRLAGSSYNEQFF; cdr3_nt: TGTGCCAGTACCAGACTAGCGGGGAGCTCCTACAATGAGCAGTTCTTC
j_call: TRBJ1-6; d_call: .; v_call: TRBV19; clone_size: .; cdr3_aa: CASSIEKTANSPLHF; cdr3_nt: TGTGCCAGTAGTATAGAAAAGACAGCTAATTCACCCCTCCACTTT
j_call: TRBJ2-7; d_call: TRBD1; v_call: TRBV7-9; clone_size: .; cdr3_aa: CASSLVVLGGTGRSYEQYF; cdr3_nt: TGTGCCAGCAGCTTAGTAGTACTCGGCGGGACAGGCCGCTCCTACGAGCAGTACTTC
j_call: TRBJ2-1; d_call: TRBD2; v_call: TRBV29-1; clone_size: .; cdr3_aa: CSVESGGDSYNEQFF; cdr3_nt: TGCAGCGTTGAATCCGGGGGGGACTCCTACAATGAGCAGTTCTTC
j_call: TRBJ1-6; d_call: .; v_call: TRBV6-1; clone_size: .; cdr3_aa: CASSEVWRALWSYNSPLHF; cdr3_nt: TGTGCCAGCAGTGAAGTGTGGAGGGCCTTATGGTCCTATAATTCACCCCTCCACTTT
j_call: TRBJ2-2; d_call: .; v_call: TRBV7-8; clone_size: .; cdr3_aa: CASSFAPRLDGTGELFF; cdr3_nt: TGTGCCAGCAGTTTTGCCCCGAGACTAGATGGCACCGGGGAGCTGTTTTTT
j_call: TRBJ1-1; d_call: .; v_call: TRBV29-1; clone_size: .; cdr3_aa: CSVERGAEAFF; cdr3_nt: TGCAGCGTTGAACGGGGGGCTGAAGCTTTCTTT
j_call: TRBJ2-2; d_call: .; v_call: TRBV9; clone_size: few; cdr3_aa: CASSVGHGELFF; cdr3_nt: TGTGCCAGCAGCGTGGGACACGGGGAGCTGTTTTTT
j_call: TRBJ1-1; d_call: .; v_call: TRBV28; clone_size: once; cdr3_aa: CASSFPGENTEAFF; cdr3_nt: TGTGCCAGCAGTTTTCCGGGGGAGAACACTGAAGCTTTCTTT
j_call: TRBJ1-1; d_call: .; v_call: TRBV30; clone_size: .; cdr3_aa: CAYHQGIRNTEAFF; cdr3_nt: TGTGCCTACCATCAGGGGATAAGGAACACTGAAGCTTTCTTT
j_call: TRBJ1-1; d_call: .; v_call: TRBV20-1; clone_size: .; cdr3_aa: CSAGGWTEAFF; cdr3_nt: TGCAGTGCAGGGGGTTGGACTGAAGCTTTCTTT
j_call: TRBJ1-2; d_call: .; v_call: TRBV28; clone_size: .; cdr3_aa: CAILGQSHYGYTF; cdr3_nt: TGTGCCATCCTGGGGCAAAGTCACTATGGCTACACCTTC
j_call: TRBJ1-2; d_call: TRBD1; v_call: TRBV11-2; clone_size: .; cdr3_aa: CASSLEGAPTGGGDYGYTF; cdr3_nt: TGTGCCAGCAGCTTAGAAGGGGCTCCGACAGGGGGCGGCGACTATGGCTACACCTTC
j_call: TRBJ2-1; d_call: TRBD1; v_call: TRBV30; clone_size: .; cdr3_aa: CAAEGETGYNNEQFF; cdr3_nt: TGTGCAGCGGAAGGGGAGACAGGGTACAACAATGAGCAGTTCTTC
j_call: TRBJ2-7; d_call: TRBD1; v_call: TRBV2; clone_size: .; cdr3_aa: CASFLGQAFYEQYF; cdr3_nt: TGTGCCAGCTTTCTGGGACAGGCCTTCTACGAGCAGTACTTC
j_call: TRBJ2-2; d_call: .; v_call: TRBV7-3; clone_size: .; cdr3_aa: CASSPSPAGSVPGELFF; cdr3_nt: TGTGCCAGCAGCCCATCCCCGGCGGGGTCTGTACCCGGGGAGCTGTTTTTT
j_call: TRBJ1-1; d_call: TRBD1; v_call: TRBV9; clone_size: .; cdr3_aa: CASSVEGQLNTEAFF; cdr3_nt: TGTGCCAGCAGCGTCGAGGGACAGTTGAACACTGAAGCTTTCTTT
j_call: TRBJ1-3; d_call: .; v_call: TRBV18; clone_size: .; cdr3_aa: CASSPIGGSGNTIYF; cdr3_nt: TGTGCCAGCTCACCGATCGGAGGTTCTGGAAACACCATATATTTT
j_call: TRBJ1-1; d_call: .; v_call: TRBV6-5; clone_size: once; cdr3_aa: CASSIIQGEAFF; cdr3_nt: TGTGCCAGCAGTATTATACAGGGTGAAGCTTTCTTT
j_call: TRBJ2-7; d_call: .; v_call: TRBV29-1; clone_size: .; cdr3_aa: CSVDFGQAYEQYF; cdr3_nt: TGCAGCGTTGATTTTGGCCAGGCGTACGAGCAGTACTTC
j_call: TRBJ2-3; d_call: TRBD2; v_call: TRBV2; clone_size: once; cdr3_aa: CASISREGRNTQYF; cdr3_nt: TGTGCCAGCATCTCGCGGGAGGGCCGGAATACGCAGTATTTT
j_call: TRBJ2-7; d_call: .; v_call: TRBV29-1; clone_size: .; cdr3_aa: CSVQNVRDNSYEQYF; cdr3_nt: TGCAGCGTCCAAAACGTACGGGACAACTCCTACGAGCAGTACTTC
j_call: TRBJ2-3; d_call: .; v_call: TRBV5-6; clone_size: .; cdr3_aa: CASSLQIDTQYF; cdr3_nt: TGTGCCAGCAGCTTGCAGATAGATACGCAGTATTTT
j_call: TRBJ1-2; d_call: .; v_call: TRBV5-4; clone_size: .; cdr3_aa: CASSSGAANYGYTF; cdr3_nt: TGTGCCAGCAGCTCGGGTGCAGCGAACTATGGCTACACCTTC
j_call: TRBJ2-7; d_call: TRBD1; v_call: TRBV28; clone_size: .; cdr3_aa: CASSPLGQGYEQYF; cdr3_nt: TGTGCCAGCAGTCCACTCGGACAGGGCTACGAGCAGTACTTC
j_call: TRBJ2-2; d_call: .; v_call: TRBV11-2; clone_size: .; cdr3_aa: CASSSWGRGSNTGELFF; cdr3_nt: TGTGCCAGCAGCTCCTGGGGGCGGGGGAGTAACACCGGGGAGCTGTTTTTT
j_call: TRBJ2-1; d_call: TRBD2; v_call: TRBV7-2; clone_size: .; cdr3_aa: CASSLLAGANEQFF; cdr3_nt: TGTGCCAGCAGCTTACTAGCGGGAGCTAATGAGCAGTTCTTC
j_call: TRBJ2-7; d_call: .; v_call: TRBV7-8; clone_size: .; cdr3_aa: CASSLNPQSGEQYF; cdr3_nt: TGTGCCAGCAGCTTAAATCCCCAGTCGGGTGAGCAGTACTTC
j_call: TRBJ2-7; d_call: .; v_call: TRBV27; clone_size: .; cdr3_aa: CASSSQVKDEQYF; cdr3_nt: TGTGCCAGCAGTTCCCAGGTTAAGGACGAGCAGTACTTC
j_call: TRBJ2-1; d_call: TRBD2; v_call: TRBV5-6; clone_size: .; cdr3_aa: CASSLGRERSYNEQFF; cdr3_nt: TGTGCCAGCAGCTTGGGGCGGGAGCGGTCCTACAATGAGCAGTTCTTC
j_call: TRBJ1-5; d_call: TRBD1; v_call: TRBV5-3; clone_size: .; cdr3_aa: CARRIGQGGGKPQHF; cdr3_nt: TGTGCCAGAAGAATCGGACAGGGGGGAGGGAAGCCCCAGCATTTT
j_call: TRBJ2-3; d_call: TRBD2; v_call: TRBV5-1; clone_size: .; cdr3_aa: CASSPAGLAGATDTQYF; cdr3_nt: TGCGCCAGCAGCCCCGCAGGACTAGCGGGAGCTACAGATACGCAGTATTTT
j_call: TRBJ2-2; d_call: TRBD2; v_call: TRBV10-3; clone_size: .; cdr3_aa: CAISDRGRAGTGELFF; cdr3_nt: TGTGCCATCAGTGATCGGGGGAGGGCCGGCACCGGGGAGCTGTTTTTT